Listed below are T cell receptor beta chains from one sample, sequenced in a study of T cells in Graves' hyperthyroidism and ophthalmopathy. TCRdb recomputed calls from the multiplex PCR reads with MiXCR, one row per CDR3 protein. Of a few hundred thousand distinct CDR3 sequences listed, around 14% are singletons. Material: blood. The origin of the receptors is a woman aged 30 to 39 with Graves' hyperthyroidism that later progressed to Graves' ophthalmopathy. Each CDR3 is given with its conserved first and last residue. D genes are given only for firm matches. Only some rows state a clone size, as once, few, many or a class for expanded clones.

J gene: TRBJ2-1
D gene: TRBD2
V gene: TRBV28
clone size: many
CDR3 protein: CASSPTSGRYEQFF
CDR3 DNA: TGTGCCAGCAGTCCGACTAGCGGGAGATATGAGCAGTTCTTC

J gene: TRBJ1-1
D gene: -
V gene: TRBV14
clone size: many
CDR3 protein: CASSQGRQMNTEAFF
CDR3 DNA: TGTGCCAGCAGCCAAGGAAGACAAATGAACACTGAAGCTTTCTTT

J gene: TRBJ2-1
D gene: -
V gene: TRBV4-1
clone size: few
CDR3 protein: CAARSADVYNEQFF
CDR3 DNA: TGCGCCGCCCGGAGTGCGGATGTCTACAATGAGCAGTTCTTC

J gene: TRBJ1-3
D gene: TRBD1
V gene: TRBV20-1
clone size: many
CDR3 protein: CSAYRDSDGGNTIYF
CDR3 DNA: TGCAGTGCCTACCGGGACAGCGACGGGGGAAACACCATATATTTT

J gene: TRBJ2-3
D gene: -
V gene: TRBV27
clone size: many
CDR3 protein: CASSLGYAAHTDTQYF
CDR3 DNA: TGTGCCAGCAGTTTAGGGTACGCGGCCCACACAGATACGCAGTATTTT

J gene: TRBJ2-5
D gene: TRBD1
V gene: TRBV11-2
clone size: many
CDR3 protein: CASSYITGVETQYF
CDR3 DNA: TGTGCCAGCAGCTATATAACAGGGGTCGAGACCCAGTACTTC

J gene: TRBJ2-1
D gene: -
V gene: TRBV27
clone size: few
CDR3 protein: CASSFQFGTEPYNEQFF
CDR3 DNA: TGTGCCAGCAGTTTCCAGTTCGGGACCGAGCCCTACAATGAGCAGTTCTTC

J gene: TRBJ2-7
D gene: TRBD2
V gene: TRBV7-9
clone size: once
CDR3 protein: CASSAPGGVAYEQYF
CDR3 DNA: TGTGCCAGCAGCGCCCCGGGGGGTGTTGCCTACGAGCAGTACTTC

J gene: TRBJ2-5
D gene: -
V gene: TRBV30
clone size: many
CDR3 protein: CAWSTGAQETQYF
CDR3 DNA: TGTGCCTGGAGTACCGGGGCCCAAGAGACCCAGTACTTC

J gene: TRBJ2-1
D gene: -
V gene: TRBV20-1
clone size: few
CDR3 protein: CSARDRTGSISYNEQFF
CDR3 DNA: TGCAGTGCTAGAGATCGGACGGGATCGATCTCCTACAATGAGCAGTTCTTC

J gene: TRBJ2-3
D gene: TRBD1
V gene: TRBV14
clone size: many
CDR3 protein: CASSQTGADTQYF
CDR3 DNA: TGTGCCAGCAGCCAAACAGGGGCAGATACGCAGTATTTT

J gene: TRBJ2-4
D gene: -
V gene: TRBV29-1
clone size: many
CDR3 protein: CSVERDIGNIQYF
CDR3 DNA: TGCAGCGTTGAACGAGACATAGGCAACATTCAGTACTTC

J gene: TRBJ1-1
D gene: TRBD1
V gene: TRBV6-5
clone size: -
CDR3 protein: CASSYSWGQGDLSTEAFF
CDR3 DNA: TGTGCCAGCAGTTACTCGTGGGGACAGGGAGATTTGAGCACTGAAGCTTTCTTT

J gene: TRBJ1-2
D gene: -
V gene: TRBV27
clone size: many
CDR3 protein: CASSLRWTAAGNYGYTF
CDR3 DNA: TGTGCCAGCAGTTTAAGGTGGACGGCCGCCGGTAACTATGGCTACACCTTC

J gene: TRBJ2-1
D gene: -
V gene: TRBV12-3/TRBV12-4
clone size: -
CDR3 protein: CASSSPLHNEQFF
CDR3 DNA: TGTGCCAGCAGTTCCCCCCTCCACAATGAGCAGTTCTTC

J gene: TRBJ2-2
D gene: TRBD1
V gene: TRBV3-1
clone size: -
CDR3 protein: CASSQDWGQSTRGLFF
CDR3 DNA: TGTGCCAGCAGCCAAGATTGGGGACAGTCAACCAGGGGGCTGTTTTTT

J gene: TRBJ1-4
D gene: -
V gene: TRBV28
clone size: many
CDR3 protein: CASRPQGGEKLFF
CDR3 DNA: TGTGCCAGCAGACCCCAGGGCGGTGAAAAACTGTTTTTT

J gene: TRBJ2-1
D gene: -
V gene: TRBV19
clone size: -
CDR3 protein: CASSMGTGVNEQFF
CDR3 DNA: TGTGCCAGTAGTATGGGGACGGGAGTTAATGAGCAGTTCTTC

J gene: TRBJ2-7
D gene: -
V gene: TRBV2
clone size: many
CDR3 protein: CASSEGTFQIYEQYF
CDR3 DNA: TGTGCCAGCAGTGAAGGGACCTTCCAGATTTACGAGCAGTACTTC

J gene: TRBJ1-2
D gene: -
V gene: TRBV7-8
clone size: -
CDR3 protein: CASSPGTVGGGYTF
CDR3 DNA: TGTGCCAGCAGCCCCGGGACGGTTGGGGGTGGCTACACCTTC

J gene: TRBJ2-2
D gene: TRBD2
V gene: TRBV7-3
clone size: -
CDR3 protein: CASSPSGTSGSTNAGELFF
CDR3 DNA: TGTGCCAGCAGCCCCAGCGGGACTAGCGGGAGTACGAACGCCGGGGAGCTGTTTTTT

J gene: TRBJ1-2
D gene: -
V gene: TRBV6-1
clone size: -
CDR3 protein: CASSSAFRTDINYGYTF
CDR3 DNA: TGTGCCAGCAGTTCTGCCTTCCGGACGGATATTAACTATGGCTACACCTTC

J gene: TRBJ1-1
D gene: -
V gene: TRBV20-1
clone size: few
CDR3 protein: CSARMGQMNTEAFF
CDR3 DNA: TGCAGTGCTAGAATGGGGCAAATGAACACTGAAGCTTTCTTT

J gene: TRBJ2-1
D gene: TRBD2
V gene: TRBV30
clone size: -
CDR3 protein: CAGGAGAVYNEQFF
CDR3 DNA: TGTGCCGGAGGTGCGGGAGCGGTGTACAATGAGCAGTTCTTC

J gene: TRBJ1-2
D gene: -
V gene: TRBV6-2/TRBV6-3
clone size: -
CDR3 protein: CASTTPGQGYGYTF
CDR3 DNA: TGTGCCAGCACTACCCCAGGGCAGGGCTATGGCTACACCTTC